This T cell receptor beta chain came from a study of beta chain features in type 1 diabetes. Points from the study as a whole: Type 1 diabetes patients had TCRB CDR3s that were shorter (moderately but significantly so) in all four CD4+ subsets. In patients and controls equally, PCR might favor templates that are shorter.

Comments on this clone: Antigen specificity is unknown.

CDR1 is MNHEY and CDR2 is SMNVEV in the germline V gene (reference sequence). The CDR3 has 15 residues. V was cut by 5 bases and J by 2 bases, with 10 bases left in between. Of the isolated RNA, all was reverse transcribed, and so the sequenced material was expressed TCRB transcripts. The table came from immunoSEQ multiplex PCR; TCRdb's copy has only in-frame clones and leaves some out. Of some 640,000 clones detected, roughly an eighth appear once; the ten largest clones hold 0.035% to 0.045%. Sequencing was performed on naive CD4+ T cells from blood. This chain links TRBV27 with TRBJ2-6, with D possibly TRBD2 on 5 matching bases. This TCR came from a young man with type 1 diabetes. This CDR3 reads CASSLVGAGANVLTF. In DNA form, the CDR3 reads TGTGCCAGCAGTCTAGTCGGGGCTGGGGCCAACGTCCTGACTTTC. Drawing the rest from reference TRBV27 and TRBJ2-6, the complete variable domain is EAQVTQNPRYLITVTGKKLTVTCSQNMNHEYMSWYRQDPGLGLRQIYYSMNVEVTDKGDVPEGYKVSRKEKRNFPLILESPSPNQTSLYFCASSLVGAGANVLTFGAGSRLTVL.